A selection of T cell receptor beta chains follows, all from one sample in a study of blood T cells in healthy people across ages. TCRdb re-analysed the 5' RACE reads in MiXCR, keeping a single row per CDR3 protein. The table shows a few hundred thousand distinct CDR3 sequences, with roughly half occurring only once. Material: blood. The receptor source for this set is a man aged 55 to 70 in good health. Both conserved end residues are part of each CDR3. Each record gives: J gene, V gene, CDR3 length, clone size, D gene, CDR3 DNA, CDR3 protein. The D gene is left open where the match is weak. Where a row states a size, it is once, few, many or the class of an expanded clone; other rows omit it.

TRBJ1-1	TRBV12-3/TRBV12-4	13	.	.	TGTGCCAGCAGCCACGGACTCAACACTGAAGCTTTCTTT	CASSHGLNTEAFF
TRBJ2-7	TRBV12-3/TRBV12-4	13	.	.	TGTGCCAGCAGTTTAGCACAGGGAGGCGAGCAGTACTTC	CASSLAQGGEQYF
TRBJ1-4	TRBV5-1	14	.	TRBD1	TGCGCCAGCAGCTGGACAGGACTAAATGAAAAACTGTTTTTT	CASSWTGLNEKLFF
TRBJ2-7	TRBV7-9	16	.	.	TGTGCCAGCAGCTCCCTAGGACAGTTACAACCCTACGAGCAGTACTTC	CASSSLGQLQPYEQYF
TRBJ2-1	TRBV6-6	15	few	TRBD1	TGTGCCAGCAGTTACCGACAGGGTTTTCTAAATGAGCAGTTCTTC	CASSYRQGFLNEQFF
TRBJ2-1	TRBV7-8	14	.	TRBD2	TGTGCCAGCAGCTGGACTAGCGGGAACAATGAGCAGTTCTTC	CASSWTSGNNEQFF
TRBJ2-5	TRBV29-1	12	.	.	TGCAGCGTTGAATCTAGCGTGGAGACCCAGTACTTC	CSVESSVETQYF
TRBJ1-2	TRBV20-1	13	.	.	TGCAGTGCTACACAGGGAAGTAACTATGGCTACACCTTC	CSATQGSNYGYTF
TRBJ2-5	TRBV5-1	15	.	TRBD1	TGCGCCAGCAGCCTAGACAGGGGGCTGGGAGAGACCCAGTACTTC	CASSLDRGLGETQYF
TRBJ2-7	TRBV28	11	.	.	TGTGCCAGCAGTTCCCAATACGAGCAGTACTTC	CASSSQYEQYF
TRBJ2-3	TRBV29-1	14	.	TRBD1	TGCAGCGCCACGGGACAGGGTAACGCAGATACGCAGTATTTT	CSATGQGNADTQYF
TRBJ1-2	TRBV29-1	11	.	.	TGCAGCGCCGAAATTGGGTATGGCTACACCTTC	CSAEIGYGYTF
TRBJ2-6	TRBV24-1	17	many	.	TGTGCCACCAGTGATTCCCCGGGGGCCGAGGGGGCCAACGTCCTGACTTTC	CATSDSPGAEGANVLTF